Listed below are T cell receptor beta chains from one sample, sequenced in a study of healthy donors' naive CD4 and CD8 T cells. Using its own MiXCR run on the reads, TCRdb lists one record per CDR3 protein. The profile covers about 180,000 distinct CDR3 sequences, with over 60% appearing a single time and about 2.1% taken by the ten largest. What was sequenced was naive CD4+ and CD8+ T cells sorted from blood, pooled from several donors. These receptor sequences come from a pool of human donors in good health; the sample pools cells from several healthy donors. Each CDR3 is given with its conserved first and last residue. Each record gives: D gene, V gene, J gene, clone size, CDR3 protein, CDR3 DNA. The D gene is left open where the match is weak. The size entry is marked missing in some rows and otherwise reads once, few, many or a size class.

-	TRBV6-2/TRBV6-3	TRBJ1-2	-	CASSYSFPGNYGYTF	TGTGCCAGCAGTTACTCTTTTCCAGGCAACTATGGCTACACCTTC
-	TRBV6-5	TRBJ2-3	-	CASRDTADTQYF	TGTGCCAGCAGGGACACCGCAGATACGCAGTATTTT
-	TRBV29-1	TRBJ1-3	-	CSVEGEYGGNTIYF	TGCAGCGTTGAAGGGGAGTATGGAGGAAACACCATATATTTT
-	TRBV6-5	TRBJ2-7	-	CASSPSRAAYEQYF	TGTGCCAGCAGTCCCTCGCGGGCCGCCTACGAGCAGTACTTC
-	TRBV30	TRBJ1-5	-	CAWSVRKGRREYQPRHF	TGTGCCTGGAGTGTCAGGAAAGGAAGGAGGGAGTATCAGCCCCGGCATTTT
-	TRBV28	TRBJ2-6	once	CASSAREPIISGANVLTF	TGTGCCAGCAGTGCCCGGGAACCGATTATCTCTGGGGCCAACGTCCTGACTTTC
-	TRBV29-1	TRBJ2-7	-	CSIQTGDSYGQYF	TGCAGTATACAAACGGGCGATTCCTACGGGCAGTACTTC
-	TRBV29-1	TRBJ1-3	-	CSVELGLSGNTIYF	TGCAGCGTTGAATTGGGCTTGTCTGGAAACACCATATATTTT
TRBD1	TRBV29-1	TRBJ1-1	once	CSVLRQGGTEAFF	TGCAGCGTTCTCCGACAGGGTGGGACTGAAGCTTTCTTT
-	TRBV29-1	TRBJ2-3	-	CSNGGTADTQYF	TGCAGCAACGGCGGGACGGCAGATACGCAGTATTTT
-	TRBV6-5	TRBJ2-3	-	CASSYGKIDTQYF	TGTGCCAGCAGTTACGGGAAGATTGATACGCAGTATTTT
TRBD1	TRBV19	TRBJ1-2	-	CASSITGDRVYGYTF	TGTGCCAGTAGTATAACAGGGGACAGGGTCTATGGCTACACCTTC
-	TRBV6-5	TRBJ1-1	-	CASSYSKVNTEAFF	TGTGCCAGCAGTTACTCGAAAGTGAACACTGAAGCTTTCTTT
-	TRBV19	TRBJ2-1	once	CASSIDLEAAHNEQFF	TGTGCCAGTAGTATAGATCTCGAAGCGGCTCACAATGAGCAGTTCTTC
-	TRBV6-1	TRBJ1-2	-	CASLFVGTGYGYTF	TGTGCCAGCCTATTTGTGGGCACCGGTTATGGCTACACCTTC
TRBD1	TRBV5-4	TRBJ2-2	-	CASSLAWDRVGTGELFF	TGTGCCAGCAGCTTGGCATGGGACAGGGTGGGCACCGGGGAGCTGTTTTTT
-	TRBV19	TRBJ1-1	-	CASSITPRMNTEAFF	TGTGCCAGTAGTATCACCCCTAGGATGAACACTGAAGCTTTCTTT
-	TRBV18	TRBJ1-2	-	CASSPIRGSNYGYTF	TGTGCCAGCTCACCAATCAGGGGATCTAACTATGGCTACACCTTC
-	TRBV12-5	TRBJ2-1	-	CASGGREPRYNEQFF	TGTGCTAGTGGTGGCCGGGAGCCTCGTTACAATGAGCAGTTCTTC
-	TRBV29-1	TRBJ2-3	-	CSVATGQSTDTQYF	TGCAGCGTTGCTACAGGGCAAAGCACAGATACGCAGTATTTT
-	TRBV11-2	TRBJ1-3	-	CASSNHGTIYF	TGTGCCAGCAGCAATCACGGCACCATATATTTT
TRBD2	TRBV29-1	TRBJ2-1	-	CSVDGGRENEQFF	TGCAGCGTTGATGGCGGGAGGGAGAATGAGCAGTTCTTC
TRBD2	TRBV29-1	TRBJ2-1	few	CSVDQLAAAEQFF	TGCAGCGTTGATCAACTAGCGGCAGCCGAGCAGTTCTTC
-	TRBV7-9	TRBJ1-1	-	CASNSLREAEAFF	TGTGCCAGCAACTCCCTTCGGGAGGCTGAAGCTTTCTTT
-	TRBV29-1	TRBJ1-2	few	CSVLSGRANYGYTF	TGCAGCGTTTTATCAGGACGGGCTAACTATGGCTACACCTTC
TRBD1	TRBV29-1	TRBJ2-7	-	CSVIGTGGYYEQYF	TGCAGCGTCATAGGGACAGGGGGATACTACGAGCAGTACTTC
TRBD1	TRBV6-5	TRBJ1-5	-	CASSLDRGANQPQHF	TGTGCCAGCAGTCTTGACAGGGGAGCGAATCAGCCCCAGCATTTT
-	TRBV19	TRBJ2-1	-	CASRSLEGISEQFF	TGTGCCAGTAGGTCTTTGGAAGGGATCAGTGAGCAGTTCTTC
-	TRBV19	TRBJ2-1	-	CASNTGTPVYNEQFF	TGTGCCAGTAACACCGGGACACCTGTCTACAATGAGCAGTTCTTC
-	TRBV30	TRBJ1-1	few	CAWNSGVSMNTEAFF	TGTGCCTGGAACTCTGGCGTCAGCATGAACACTGAAGCTTTCTTT
TRBD2	TRBV5-1	TRBJ2-7	-	CASCRGEAGVDEQYF	TGCGCCAGCTGCCGAGGGGAAGCGGGAGTGGACGAGCAGTACTTC
-	TRBV11-2	TRBJ1-2	-	CASSLEPGSLYGYTF	TGTGCCAGCAGCTTAGAGCCAGGGAGCCTCTATGGCTACACCTTC
-	TRBV5-6	TRBJ2-7	few	CASSFPDYEQYF	TGTGCCAGCAGCTTCCCAGACTACGAGCAGTACTTC
-	TRBV12-3/TRBV12-4	TRBJ2-5	-	CASRGPEETQYF	TGTGCCAGCAGAGGGCCGGAGGAGACCCAGTACTTC
TRBD2	TRBV29-1	TRBJ2-5	-	CSVIPAPRTSGQETQYF	TGCAGCGTTATCCCAGCACCAAGGACTAGCGGTCAAGAGACCCAGTACTTC
-	TRBV5-4	TRBJ2-1	few	CASSLAVSSYNEQFF	TGTGCCAGCAGCTTGGCAGTGAGCTCCTACAATGAGCAGTTCTTC
TRBD2	TRBV11-2	TRBJ2-6	-	CASSSMTSGIAGANVLTF	TGTGCCAGCAGCTCCATGACTAGCGGGATCGCCGGGGCCAACGTCCTGACTTTC
TRBD2	TRBV5-6	TRBJ2-7	-	CASSFRQAGVYEQYF	TGTGCCAGCAGCTTCCGCCAAGCGGGAGTCTACGAGCAGTACTTC
-	TRBV6-2/TRBV6-3	TRBJ2-5	-	CASRKETQYF	TGTGCCAGCAGAAAGGAGACCCAGTACTTC
-	TRBV6-2/TRBV6-3	TRBJ2-7	once	CATTRGDTLYEQYF	TGTGCCACCACCCGGGGGGACACCCTCTACGAGCAGTACTTC
-	TRBV18	TRBJ1-1	-	CASSPQGRTEAFF	TGTGCCAGCTCACCACAGGGTAGGACTGAAGCTTTCTTT
TRBD2	TRBV19	TRBJ2-7	-	CASRTSGRSYEQYF	TGTGCCAGTAGAACTAGCGGGAGATCCTACGAGCAGTACTTC
TRBD1	TRBV6-1	TRBJ1-2	-	CASSEGQGTGYTF	TGTGCCAGCAGTGAAGGACAGGGGACTGGCTACACCTTC
-	TRBV6-5	TRBJ1-1	-	CASSQSGTYSFF	TGTGCCAGCAGCCAATCCGGGACGTATTCTTTCTTT
-	TRBV5-1	TRBJ2-3	-	CASSLGFSGTDTQYF	TGCGCCAGCAGCTTGGGATTTTCAGGCACAGATACGCAGTATTTT
-	TRBV27	TRBJ2-7	-	CASRLGTSLGEQYF	TGTGCCAGCAGGTTAGGGACTTCGCTCGGCGAGCAGTACTTC
TRBD2	TRBV28	TRBJ2-1	few	CASWTLGGRNYNEQFF	TGTGCCAGCTGGACCCTGGGCGGGAGGAACTACAATGAGCAGTTCTTC
TRBD1	TRBV5-4	TRBJ1-3	once	CASSRDRSSNTIYF	TGTGCCAGCAGCCGGGACAGGAGTTCAAACACCATATATTTT
TRBD1	TRBV29-1	TRBJ2-7	-	CSVSKGQISEQYF	TGCAGCGTCTCAAAGGGACAGATCTCCGAGCAGTACTTC
TRBD1	TRBV5-4	TRBJ1-1	-	CASRDTGGNTEAFF	TGTGCCAGCAGGGATACAGGGGGCAACACTGAAGCTTTCTTT
-	TRBV4-3	TRBJ1-2	-	CASSQRVYGYTF	TGCGCCAGCAGCCAAAGGGTCTATGGCTACACCTTC
TRBD1	TRBV7-2	TRBJ2-7	-	CASSSGQIYEQYF	TGTGCCAGCAGCTCGGGACAGATCTACGAGCAGTACTTC